Sequencing of this TCR beta chain was carried out in a study of blood T cell repertoires in COVID-19. Recruitment covered about 26 US areas and drew participants whose ages spanned about 18 to 95 years. Self-reported history from a screening survey and questionnaire set each donor's cohort. Donors in Cohort 3 who had recovered were those with two negative PCRs, healthcare professional clearance, or resolution of their symptoms. Original processing methods: Estimation of nucleated cell counts relied on the amplification of reference gene primers. Libraries were prepared by immunoSEQ multiplex PCR; TCRdb keeps only in-frame clonotypes and omits some of them. The DNA was the basis for D and trimming; V, J and clone size are from that table. The sample holds 300,000 or so clones, around 84% seen once. Per germline, CDR1 SEHNR and CDR2 FQNEAQ (reference sequence). Deletions cut 1 base from V and 4 bases from J, with 8 bases between. This CDR3 is 14 amino acids long.

The sequenced sample was PBMCs or T cells enriched from blood (not recorded which). This chain links TRBV7-9 with TRBJ1-3, with D perhaps matching TRBD1 (5 bases). This sequence originates from a woman aged 18 to 35 who had recovered from COVID-19. The CDR3 sequence is CASSLGGLGNTIYF. The CDR3 bases are TGTGCCAGCAGCTTAGGGGGACTAGGAAACACCATATATTTT.